The rows below give T cell receptor beta chains drawn from one sample of a study of T cell responses to AZD1222 COVID-19 vaccine. Profiled with immunoSEQ multiplex PCR; TCRdb holds only in-frame clones, not every one. The sample includes under 80,000 clones, less than 85% of them seen just once. The sample in question was peripheral blood, obtained on day 0 of MenACWY control vaccination. These TCRs come from an adult in good health. Both conserved end residues are part of each CDR3. The D gene is left open where the match is weak. Part of the rows lack a size; the others show once, few, many or a class for expanded clones.

j_call clone_size d_call v_call cdr3_aa cdr3_nt
TRBJ2-1 medium-sized NA TRBV18 CASSPQRGTNEQFF TGTGCCAGCTCACCACAAAGGGGGACAAATGAGCAGTTCTTC
TRBJ2-1 NA NA TRBV7-3 CASSLGWGNEQFF TGTGCCAGCAGCTTAGGGTGGGGGAATGAGCAGTTCTTC
TRBJ1-5 NA NA TRBV2 CASSQGQGPYQPQHF TGTGCCAGCAGTCAAGGGCAGGGGCCTTATCAGCCCCAGCATTTT
TRBJ2-5 NA NA TRBV29-1 CSVELRETQYF TGCAGCGTTGAATTGAGGGAGACCCAGTACTTC
TRBJ1-2 NA NA TRBV6-5 CASSPDGYTNYGYTF TGTGCCAGCAGTCCTGACGGCTACACTAACTATGGCTACACCTTC
TRBJ2-7 NA TRBD1 TRBV9 CASSVGTGAYEQYF TGTGCCAGCAGCGTTGGGACAGGGGCCTACGAGCAGTACTTC
TRBJ1-2 NA NA TRBV6-2/TRBV6-3 CASSYDRYGYTF TGTGCCAGCAGTTACGATCGCTATGGCTACACCTTC
TRBJ1-1 NA NA TRBV12-5 CASGLRTGTGYENTEAFF TGTGCTAGTGGTTTGAGGACGGGAACAGGCTACGAGAACACTGAAGCTTTCTTT
TRBJ1-1 NA TRBD1 TRBV27 CASSLGQGSEAFF TGTGCCAGCAGTCTCGGACAGGGGAGCGAAGCTTTCTTT
TRBJ1-1 NA NA TRBV5-6 CASSLSGTEAFF TGTGCCAGCAGCTTGTCGGGCACTGAAGCTTTCTTT
TRBJ1-5 NA NA TRBV2 CASSEDRDQPQHF TGTGCCAGCAGTGAAGACCGAGATCAGCCCCAGCATTTT
TRBJ2-1 NA TRBD2 TRBV7-3 CASSLTAGTYNEQFF TGTGCCAGCAGCTTAACAGCGGGGACCTACAATGAGCAGTTCTTC
TRBJ1-5 NA NA TRBV10-3 CAIGRGDQPQHF TGTGCCATCGGGCGGGGGGATCAGCCCCAGCATTTT
TRBJ1-5 NA NA TRBV18 CASSPGLNQPQHF TGTGCCAGCTCGCCGGGTCTTAATCAGCCCCAGCATTTT
TRBJ1-2 NA NA TRBV29-1 CSVGAGDGYTF TGCAGCGTTGGTGCAGGGGACGGCTACACCTTC
TRBJ1-1 NA NA TRBV12-3/TRBV12-4 CASSLTGDTEAFF TGTGCCAGCAGTTTAACCGGAGACACTGAAGCTTTCTTT
TRBJ2-7 NA NA TRBV6-5 CASSPTPQGYEQYF TGTGCCAGCAGCCCCACCCCGCAGGGCTACGAGCAGTACTTC